One and the same sample provided the 24 T cell receptor beta chains below, sequenced in a study of PD-L1 blockade in urothelial cancer. Clones were read by immunoSEQ multiplex PCR, and TCRdb kept only the in-frame ones, dropping some. This sample has 50,000 or so clones, with around 87% found just once. The sample consisted of PBMCs, taken around atezolizumab (anti-PD-L1) treatment. These receptors were taken from a man aged 55 to 70 with urothelial cancer.

This rearrangement joins TRBV5-1 to TRBJ2-5; D perhaps matches TRBD2 (5 bases). CDR1 is SGHRS, CDR2 YFSETQ, per germline. The length of the CDR3 is 16 residues. V was shortened by 5 bases and J by 5 bases, with 22 bases between the two germline ends. CDR3 protein: CASSSDVGLSGETQYF. The CDR3 nucleotides read TGCGCCAGCAGTAGCGACGTCGGACTGTCGGGCGAGACCCAGTACTTC.

The chain recombines TRBV7-6 with TRBJ1-5, with D unclear. The germline CDR1 and CDR2 sequences are SGHVS and FNYEAQ. Deletions cut 1 base from V and 1 base from J, with 20 bases between. The CDR3 runs 19 residues. The CDR3 nucleotides are TGTGCCAGCAGCTTAGTATTAGTATCTTGGAGAACAAGCAATCAGCCCCAGCATTTT. Encoded protein: CASSLVLVSWRTSNQPQHF.

This chain links TRBV19 with TRBJ2-5; D gene ambiguous. V lost 6 bases and J 3 bases, leaving 11 bases between the germline ends. Germline V gives CDR1 LNHDA, CDR2 SQIVND (reference sequence). The CDR3 contains 13 residues. As DNA, the CDR3 is TGTGCCAGTAGGAAGGCAGGAAAAGAGACCCAGTACTTC. It codes for CASRKAGKETQYF.

The chain links TRBV18 to TRBJ2-7; 11 positions match TRBD2. CDR1 and CDR2 from the germline V gene are KGHSH and LQKENI. V was clipped by 6 bases and J by 3 bases; unmatched bases: 25. The CDR3 length is 21 residues. This chain's CDR3 is CASSQEGWTGWELAGDYEQYF. The CDR3 coding sequence is TGTGCCAGCTCGCAGGAAGGATGGACAGGGTGGGAACTAGCGGGGGACTACGAGCAGTACTTC.

This chain uses TRBV5-1 with TRBJ2-5; weak D call: TRBD1 (5 bases). Between the trimmed V and J ends, which lost 2 bases and 5 bases, there was a span of 13 bases. Germline V gene sequence: CDR1 SGHRS, CDR2 YFSETQ. The CDR3 sequence is 14 residues long. Here the CDR3 DNA reads TGCGCCAGCAGCTTCAACCAGGGAAGGGAGACCCAGTACTTC. Amino acid sequence: CASSFNQGRETQYF.

The rearrangement joins TRBV11-3 to TRBJ1-3; 7 nucleotides align to TRBD1. Germline V gene lookup returns CDR1 SGHNT and CDR2 YENEEA. The junction had 7 bases not matched to a gene; V was cut back by 3 bases and J by 5 bases. The CDR3 loop spans 15 amino acids. The DNA of the CDR3 is TGTGCCAGCAGCTTGTTGACAGGGTCTCGAAACACCATATATTTT. Its translation is CASSLLTGSRNTIYF.

The rearrangement joins TRBV9 to TRBJ2-7, with 9 bases lining up with TRBD2. Germline V gene sequence: CDR1 SGDLS, CDR2 YYNGEE. Trimming removed 3 bases from V and 5 bases from J; junction bases left unmatched: 24. The CDR3 spans 20 residues. The CDR3 loop is CASSGGHRGVGGRAVDEQYF. In nucleotides, the CDR3 is TGTGCCAGCAGCGGAGGACATAGGGGGGTTGGCGGGAGGGCTGTGGACGAGCAGTACTTC.

In nucleotides, the CDR3 is TGCGCCAGCAGCTTGACGGGGAGTTCCTCCTACGAGCAGTACTTC. Protein: CASSLTGSSSYEQYF. The genes are TRBV5-1 and TRBJ2-7; D may be TRBD2 (5 bases). Germline loops: CDR1 SGHRS, CDR2 YFSETQ. There are 15 residues in the CDR3. V was trimmed by 1 base and J by 0 bases, leaving 11 bases between them.

This CDR3 is CASSLVREETQYF. The CDR3 DNA follows: TGCGCCAGCAGCTTGGTGCGAGAGGAGACCCAGTACTTC. This chain joins TRBV5-1 and TRBJ2-5; D remains unclear. Trimming took 0 bases from V and 5 from J, leaving 8 bases between them. This CDR3 contains 13 residues. From germline, CDR1 is SGHRS and CDR2 YFSETQ.

V gene TRBV19 combines with J gene TRBJ1-6; D ambiguous. CDR3 length: 15 residues. Trimming removed 8 bases at V and 0 bases at J, with 11 bases between. Germline V gives CDR1 LNHDA, CDR2 SQIVND (reference sequence). This chain's CDR3 is CASSGISSYNSPLHF. The CDR3 DNA follows: TGTGCCAGTTCGGGAATAAGCTCCTATAATTCACCCCTCCACTTT.

The rearrangement joins TRBV19 to TRBJ2-7, with 8 bases fitting TRBD1. The germline CDR1 and CDR2 sequences are LNHDA and SQIVND (reference sequence). The CDR3 is 15 residues long. The trim removed 3 bases at V and 6 bases at J, leaving 10 bases unmatched. In nucleotides, the CDR3 is TGTGCCAGTAGTATTGGAGGCAGGGGGCTTGGCGAGCAGTACTTC. Its protein product is CASSIGGRGLGEQYF.

The rearrangement uses TRBV5-1 and TRBJ2-3, with 7 bases aligning to TRBD2. CDR3 length equals 13 residues. CDR1 and CDR2 from the germline V gene are SGHRS and YFSETQ. Unmatched junction bases numbered 5, after V lost 4 bases and J lost 6 bases. CDR3 residues: CASSGGGTDTQYF. CDR3 coding DNA: TGCGCCAGCAGCGGGGGGGGGACCGATACGCAGTATTTT.

CDR3 nucleotides: TGTGCCAGCAGCGACCCGACGGATGGCGGGAGATCCTACGAGCAGTACTTC. Amino acid sequence: CASSDPTDGGRSYEQYF. V is TRBV11-1 and J is TRBJ2-7; TRBD2 matches at 7 bases. The CDR3 totals 17 residues. The germline CDR1 and CDR2 sequences are SGHAT and FQDESV (reference sequence). J lost 1 base, V lost 5 bases, and 14 bases had no gene match.

The CDR3 loop is CAINTGFTSGNTIYF. The CDR3 nucleotides are TGTGCCATCAATACGGGGTTTACCTCTGGAAACACCATATATTTT. V and J are TRBV10-3 and TRBJ1-3; D not certain. Deletions cut 7 bases from V and 0 bases from J, with 13 bases between. This CDR3 has 15 amino acids. In germline, CDR1 is ENHRY, CDR2 SYGVKD.

This chain connects TRBV18 to TRBJ2-7, with D possibly TRBD2 on 5 matching bases. Trimming stripped 4 bases from V and 6 bases from J, with 13 bases between. CDR1 is KGHSH, CDR2 LQKENI, per germline. CDR3 length: 13 residues. CDR3 nucleotide sequence: TGTGCCAGCTCACGGGAGAGGGCGGGCGAGCAGTACTTC. This translates into CASSRERAGEQYF.

This sequence joins TRBV30 and TRBJ2-7, with TRBD1 as a possible D gene (5 bases). V lost 3 bases and J 3 bases, leaving 12 bases between the germline ends. CDR1 and CDR2 (germline): GTSNPN, SVGIG (reference sequence). CDR3 length: 13 amino acids. CDR3 nucleotides: TGTGCCTGGAGGAGACCAGGGCTCTACGAGCAGTACTTC. Encoded protein: CAWRRPGLYEQYF.

This clone appeared a few times. The chain uses TRBV6-1 and TRBJ1-6; D not resolved. The CDR3 covers 15 residues. Germline lookup yields CDR1 MNHNS and CDR2 SASEGT. V lost 7 bases and J 2 bases, leaving 12 bases between the germline ends. The CDR3 DNA sequence: TGTGCCAGCATCGGACTTTTACCCTATAATTCACCCCTCCACTTT. The encoded protein is CASIGLLPYNSPLHF.

The gene calls are TRBV11-3 and TRBJ2-7; 11 bases align to TRBD2. Per germline, CDR1 SGHNT and CDR2 YENEEA. The CDR3 length is 15 residues. The V and J ends lost 1 base and 4 bases, in that order; junction bases with no gene match: 3. The CDR3 bases are TGTGCCAGCAGCTTAGTTACTAGCGGGGGTTACGAGCAGTACTTC. Translating gives CASSLVTSGGYEQYF.

The chain is built from TRBV4-3 and TRBJ2-2; 7 bases match TRBD1. Looked up from germline, CDR1 is LGHNA and CDR2 is YSLEER. This CDR3 is built from 15 residues. Trimming took 0 bases from V and 6 from J; bases not matched to a gene: 4. In nucleotides, the CDR3 is TGCGCCAGCAGCCAAGATCTCCAGGGGGCCGGGGAGCTGTTTTTT. It translates to CASSQDLQGAGELFF.

J is TRBJ2-7 and V is TRBV5-8, with 10 bases that match TRBD2. The V gene end was trimmed by 4 bases and the J gene end by 2 bases; junction bases not matched to a gene: 6. The CDR3 extends over 15 amino acids. Germline values: CDR1 SGHTS, CDR2 YDEGEE. The CDR3 DNA is TGTGCCAGCAGCCTGACTAGCGGGCTAACCTACGAGCAGTACTTC. This sequence encodes CASSLTSGLTYEQYF.

In this sample, this clone turned up once. CDR3 protein: CAWSPWRGPGSGNTIYF. The CDR3 DNA sequence: TGTGCCTGGAGTCCCTGGAGGGGGCCCGGCTCTGGAAACACCATATATTTT. This chain connects TRBV30 to TRBJ1-3; 7 nucleotides line up with TRBD1. The trim removed 2 bases at V and 0 bases at J, leaving 10 bases unmatched. The germline V gene encodes CDR1 GTSNPN and CDR2 SVGIG (reference sequence). The CDR3 spans 17 residues.

The chain links TRBV9 to TRBJ1-3; D possibly corresponds to TRBD1 (5 bases). The CDR3 length is 17 residues. CDR1 and CDR2 from the germline V gene are SGDLS and YYNGEE. Trimming removed 4 bases from V and 0 bases from J, with 17 bases in between. This chain's CDR3 is CASSSQPAGHSGNTIYF. CDR3 coding DNA: TGTGCCAGCAGCTCCCAGCCCGCTGGACACTCTGGAAACACCATATATTTT.

The chain carries TRBV7-9 and TRBJ2-1, with D tentatively TRBD1 (6 bases). Germline V CDR1 and CDR2: SEHNR, FQNEAQ (reference sequence). CDR3 length equals 18 residues. The V end was cut by 4 bases, the J end by 0 bases, with 19 bases between. CDR3: CASSSPSGQGISYNEQFF. As DNA, the CDR3 is TGTGCCAGCAGCTCCCCATCCGGGCAGGGGATCTCCTACAATGAGCAGTTCTTC.

V usage is TRBV28 and J usage is TRBJ2-1; 15 positions agree with TRBD2. V was clipped by 8 bases and J by 4 bases; unmatched bases: 3. Germline V gene sequence: CDR1 MDHEN, CDR2 SYDVKM. This CDR3 is built from 15 residues. The CDR3 here is CASSGLAGGYNEQFF. CDR3 DNA sequence: TGTGCCAGCTCCGGACTAGCGGGAGGGTACAATGAGCAGTTCTTC.